This T cell receptor (beta chain) was sequenced in a study of OX40 agonist ivuxolimab in advanced cancers. Only one count was recorded for this clone. Trimming took off 4 bases at V and 6 bases at J, with 9 bases between the two ends. Germline V CDR1 and CDR2: MNHEY, SVGAGI. The CDR3 sequence is 12 residues long. Here immunoSEQ multiplex PCR was the method, and the copy in TCRdb shows in-frame clones only, minus some. The sample holds about 40,000 clones, around 86% seen once. Here the sequenced sample was CD4+ or CD8+ T cells sorted from blood, taken in a trial of the OX40 agonist ivuxolimab. The rearrangement joins TRBV6-5 to TRBJ2-5; D tentatively fits TRBD1 or TRBD2 (5 bases each). The TCR originated in an adult with an advanced solid tumor such as melanoma, head and neck, liver or kidney cancer. For the CDR3, the DNA is TGTGCCAGCAGTTTTGAGGGGAAGACCCAGTACTTC. This sequence encodes CASSFEGKTQYF.